A selection of T cell receptor beta chains follows, all from one sample in a study of T cells after yellow fever vaccination. TCRdb recomputed calls from the 5' RACE reads with MiXCR, one row per CDR3 protein. The sample lists 500,000 to 550,000 distinct CDR3 sequences, 20% to 25% occurring once. Sequencing used PBMCs, obtained less than 25 days after the first yellow fever vaccination. The source of these receptors is a man aged 18 to 30 who received the YFV17D yellow fever vaccine. CDR3s include the opening cysteine and the closing phenylalanine or tryptophan. A D gene is named only where the DNA matches it firmly. Clone size is not always given. Where it is, it says once, few, many or a class for expanded clones.

V,size,length,J,D,CDR3,DNA
TRBV27,NA,14,TRBJ2-1,NA,CASSPTLRGGEQFF,TGTGCCAGCAGTCCAACCTTACGGGGCGGTGAGCAGTTCTTC
TRBV6-5,NA,16,TRBJ1-2,NA,CASRLQVRESNYGYTF,TGTGCCAGCAGGTTACAAGTCAGGGAATCTAACTATGGCTACACCTTC
TRBV6-1,NA,15,TRBJ2-5,NA,CASSGYRGGGETQYF,TGTGCCAGCAGTGGGTACCGGGGAGGGGGAGAGACCCAGTACTTC
TRBV5-1,few,16,TRBJ2-5,TRBD2,CASSPAGRGGLETQYF,TGCGCCAGCAGCCCGGCAGGGCGGGGGGGTTTAGAGACCCAGTACTTC
TRBV7-8,NA,15,TRBJ2-5,NA,CASSLQGTLEETQYF,TGTGCCAGCAGCTTACAGGGGACATTAGAAGAGACCCAGTACTTC
TRBV6-5,NA,16,TRBJ2-5,TRBD2,CASSNQGGAGAKTQYF,TGTGCCAGCAGTAACCAGGGTGGAGCGGGGGCCAAGACCCAGTACTTC
TRBV6-2/TRBV6-3,few,14,TRBJ2-4,NA,CASTTGTDKNIQYF,TGTGCCAGCACCACCGGGACTGACAAAAACATTCAGTACTTC
TRBV20-1,few,16,TRBJ2-1,TRBD2,CSARIRERGMYNEQFF,TGCAGTGCTAGAATTCGTGAGCGGGGGATGTACAATGAGCAGTTCTTC
TRBV4-2,NA,16,TRBJ1-1,TRBD1,CASSQDRDRGNTEAFF,TGTGCCAGCAGCCAAGATAGGGACAGGGGGAACACTGAAGCTTTCTTT
TRBV3-1,NA,16,TRBJ2-5,TRBD2,CASSQSYAGGPETQYF,TGTGCCAGCAGCCAATCTTATGCGGGGGGGCCGGAGACCCAGTACTTC